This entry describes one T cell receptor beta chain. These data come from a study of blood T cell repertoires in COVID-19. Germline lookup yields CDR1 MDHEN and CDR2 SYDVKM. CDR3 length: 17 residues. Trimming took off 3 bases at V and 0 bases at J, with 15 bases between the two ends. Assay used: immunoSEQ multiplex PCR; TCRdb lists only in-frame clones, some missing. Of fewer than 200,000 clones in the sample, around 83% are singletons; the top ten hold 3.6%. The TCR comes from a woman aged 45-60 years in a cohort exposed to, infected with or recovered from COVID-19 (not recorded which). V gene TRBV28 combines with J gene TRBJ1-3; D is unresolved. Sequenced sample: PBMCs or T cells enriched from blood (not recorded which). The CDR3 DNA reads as TGTGCCAGCAGTTTCTCCCCAGGAACTTCCTCTGGAAACACCATATATTTT. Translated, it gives CASSFSPGTSSGNTIYF. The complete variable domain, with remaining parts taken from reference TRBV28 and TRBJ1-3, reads DVKVTQSSRYLVKRTGEKVFLECVQDMDHENMFWYRQDPGLGLRLIYFSYDVKMKEKGDIPEGYSVSREKKERFSLILESASTNQTSMYLCASSFSPGTSSGNTIYFGEGSWLTVV.